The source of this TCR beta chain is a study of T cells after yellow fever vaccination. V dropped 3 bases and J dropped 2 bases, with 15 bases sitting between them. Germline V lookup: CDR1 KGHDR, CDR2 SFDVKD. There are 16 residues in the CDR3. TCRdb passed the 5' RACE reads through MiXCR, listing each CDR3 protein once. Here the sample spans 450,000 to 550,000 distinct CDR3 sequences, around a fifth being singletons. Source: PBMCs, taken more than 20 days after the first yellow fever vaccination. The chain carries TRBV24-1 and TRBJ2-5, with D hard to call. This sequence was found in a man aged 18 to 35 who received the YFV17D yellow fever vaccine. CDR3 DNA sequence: TGTGCCACCAGTGATAGGGCCGACACGAATCAAGAGACCCAGTACTTC. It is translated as CATSDRADTNQETQYF.